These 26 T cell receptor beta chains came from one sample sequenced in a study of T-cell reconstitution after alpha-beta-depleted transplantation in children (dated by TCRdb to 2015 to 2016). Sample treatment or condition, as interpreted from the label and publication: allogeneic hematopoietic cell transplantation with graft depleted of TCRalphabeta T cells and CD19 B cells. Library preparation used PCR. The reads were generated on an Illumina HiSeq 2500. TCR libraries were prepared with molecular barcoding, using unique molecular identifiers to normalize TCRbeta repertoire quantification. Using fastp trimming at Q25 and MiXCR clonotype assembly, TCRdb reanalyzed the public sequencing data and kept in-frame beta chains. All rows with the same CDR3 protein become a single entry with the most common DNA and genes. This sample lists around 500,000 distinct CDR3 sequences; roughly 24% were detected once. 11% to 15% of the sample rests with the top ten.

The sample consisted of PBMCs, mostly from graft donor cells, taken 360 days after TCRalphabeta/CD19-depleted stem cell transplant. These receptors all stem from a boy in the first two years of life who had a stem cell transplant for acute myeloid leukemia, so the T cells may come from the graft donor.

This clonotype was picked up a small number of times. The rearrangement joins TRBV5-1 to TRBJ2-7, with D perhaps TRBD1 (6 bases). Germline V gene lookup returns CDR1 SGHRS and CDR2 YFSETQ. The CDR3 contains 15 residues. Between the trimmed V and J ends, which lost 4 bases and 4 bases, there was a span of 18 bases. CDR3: CASSDDGTIQYEQYF. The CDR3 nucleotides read TGCGCCAGCAGCGACGACGGGACAATCCAGTACGAGCAGTACTTC.

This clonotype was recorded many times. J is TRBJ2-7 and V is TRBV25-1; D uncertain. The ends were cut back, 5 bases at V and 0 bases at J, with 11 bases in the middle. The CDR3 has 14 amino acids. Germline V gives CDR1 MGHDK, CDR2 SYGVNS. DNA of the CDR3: TGTGCCAGCAGTCCGACGGGCAGCTCCTACGAGCAGTACGTC. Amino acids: CASSPTGSSYEQYV.

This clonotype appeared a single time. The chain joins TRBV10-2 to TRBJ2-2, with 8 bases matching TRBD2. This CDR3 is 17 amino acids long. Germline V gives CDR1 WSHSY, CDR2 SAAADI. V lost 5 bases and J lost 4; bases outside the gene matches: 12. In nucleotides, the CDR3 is TGCGCCAGCAGTTTTAGCGGGGACTCTCCTAGCACCGGGGAGCTGTTTTTT. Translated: CASSFSGDSPSTGELFF.

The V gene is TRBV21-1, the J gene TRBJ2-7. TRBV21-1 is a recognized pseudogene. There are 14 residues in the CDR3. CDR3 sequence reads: CASSCRLNTGEQYF. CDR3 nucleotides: TGTGCCAGCAGCTGTCGGCTCAATACGGGGGAGCAGTACTTC.

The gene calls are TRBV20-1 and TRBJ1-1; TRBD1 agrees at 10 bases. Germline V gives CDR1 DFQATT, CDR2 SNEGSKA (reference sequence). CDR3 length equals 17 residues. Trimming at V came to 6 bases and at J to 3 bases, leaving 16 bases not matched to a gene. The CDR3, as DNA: TGCAGTGCCCCAACCGAAGGGACAGGGGATTCTTACACTGAAGCTTTCTTT. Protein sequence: CSAPTEGTGDSYTEAFF.

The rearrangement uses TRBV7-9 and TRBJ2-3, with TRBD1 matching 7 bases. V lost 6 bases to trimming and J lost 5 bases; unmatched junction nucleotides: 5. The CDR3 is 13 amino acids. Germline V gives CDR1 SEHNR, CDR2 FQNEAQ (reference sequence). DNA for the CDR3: TGTGCCAGCAGTGGACAGGTTGTAGATACGCAGTATTTT. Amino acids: CASSGQVVDTQYF.

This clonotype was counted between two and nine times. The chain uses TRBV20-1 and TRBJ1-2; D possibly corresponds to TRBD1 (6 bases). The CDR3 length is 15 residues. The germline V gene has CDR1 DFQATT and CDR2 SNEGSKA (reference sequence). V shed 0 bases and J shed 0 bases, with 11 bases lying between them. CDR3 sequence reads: CSARDGDTPNYGYTF. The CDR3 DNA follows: TGCAGTGCTAGAGACGGGGACACCCCTAACTATGGCTACACCTTC.

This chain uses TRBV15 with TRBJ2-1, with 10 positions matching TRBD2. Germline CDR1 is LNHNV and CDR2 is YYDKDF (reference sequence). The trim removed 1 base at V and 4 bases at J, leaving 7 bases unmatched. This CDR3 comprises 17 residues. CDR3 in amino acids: CATSRAGLAGGYNEQFF. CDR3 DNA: TGTGCCACCAGCAGAGCGGGATTAGCGGGGGGTTACAATGAGCAGTTCTTC.

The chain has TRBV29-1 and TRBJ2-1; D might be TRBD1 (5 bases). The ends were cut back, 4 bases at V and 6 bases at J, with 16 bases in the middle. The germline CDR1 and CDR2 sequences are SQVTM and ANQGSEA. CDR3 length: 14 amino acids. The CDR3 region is CSVVWGATGNEQFF. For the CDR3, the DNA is TGCAGCGTTGTTTGGGGCGCGACGGGCAATGAGCAGTTCTTC.

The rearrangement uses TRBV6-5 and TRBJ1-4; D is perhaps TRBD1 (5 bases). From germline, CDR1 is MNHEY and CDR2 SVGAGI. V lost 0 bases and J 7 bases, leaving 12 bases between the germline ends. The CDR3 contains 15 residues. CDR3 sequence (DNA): TGTGCCAGCAGTTACTCGACTGGGGGTGGTGAAAAACTGTTTTTT. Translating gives CASSYSTGGGEKLFF.

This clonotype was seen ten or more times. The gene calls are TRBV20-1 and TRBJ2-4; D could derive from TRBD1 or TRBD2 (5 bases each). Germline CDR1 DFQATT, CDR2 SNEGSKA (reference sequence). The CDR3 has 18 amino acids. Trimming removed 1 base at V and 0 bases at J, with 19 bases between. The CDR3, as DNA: TGCAGTGCTAGAGGCCTAAACGGGGCGCAGCTAGCCAAAAACATTCAGTACTTC. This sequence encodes CSARGLNGAQLAKNIQYF.

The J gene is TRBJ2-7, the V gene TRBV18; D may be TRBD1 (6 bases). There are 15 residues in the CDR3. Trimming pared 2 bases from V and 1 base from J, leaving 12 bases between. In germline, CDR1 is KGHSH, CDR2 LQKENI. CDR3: CASSPKGEGSYEQYV. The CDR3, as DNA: TGTGCCAGCTCACCAAAGGGGGAAGGTTCCTACGAGCAGTACGTC.

CDR3 coding DNA: TGTGCCAGCAGTGCAGGGTGGAGCACTGAAGCTTTCTTT. Amino acids: CASSAGWSTEAFF. V is TRBV6-1 and J is TRBJ1-1, with D tentatively TRBD1 (5 bases). Trimming shortened V by 4 bases and J by 4 bases, and 10 bases separated the two germline ends. The CDR3 is 13 residues long. The germline gives CDR1 MNHNS, CDR2 SASEGT.

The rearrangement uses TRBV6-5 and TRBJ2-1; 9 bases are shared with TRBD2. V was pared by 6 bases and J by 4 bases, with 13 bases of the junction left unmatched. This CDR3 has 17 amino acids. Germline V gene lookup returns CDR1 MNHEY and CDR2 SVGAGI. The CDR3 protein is CASSYRAGGRRYNEQFF. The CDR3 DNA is TGTGCCAGCAGCTATCGCGCGGGGGGGCGGAGGTACAATGAGCAGTTCTTC.

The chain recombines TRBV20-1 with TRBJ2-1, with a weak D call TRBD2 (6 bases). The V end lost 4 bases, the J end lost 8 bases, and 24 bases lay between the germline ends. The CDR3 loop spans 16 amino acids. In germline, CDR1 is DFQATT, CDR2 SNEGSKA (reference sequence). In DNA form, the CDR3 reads TGCAGTGCTATGGGGGAGTGGGGGGTTCCCTGGGATGAGCAGTTCTTC. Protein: CSAMGEWGVPWDEQFF.

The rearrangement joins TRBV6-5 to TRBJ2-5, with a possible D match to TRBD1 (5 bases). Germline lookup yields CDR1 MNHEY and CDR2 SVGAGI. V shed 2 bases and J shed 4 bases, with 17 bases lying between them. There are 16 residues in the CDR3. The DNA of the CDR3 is TGTGCCAGCAGTTACGGGGCTCGGAGTAGGGGAGAGACCCAGTACTTC. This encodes CASSYGARSRGETQYF.

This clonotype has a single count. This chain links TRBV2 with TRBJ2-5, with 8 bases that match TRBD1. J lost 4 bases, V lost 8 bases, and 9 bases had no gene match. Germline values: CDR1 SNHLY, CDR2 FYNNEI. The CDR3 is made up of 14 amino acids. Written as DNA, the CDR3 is TGTGCCAGCTTCGGCCAGGGGGCGGGAGAGACCCAGTACTTC. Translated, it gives CASFGQGAGETQYF.

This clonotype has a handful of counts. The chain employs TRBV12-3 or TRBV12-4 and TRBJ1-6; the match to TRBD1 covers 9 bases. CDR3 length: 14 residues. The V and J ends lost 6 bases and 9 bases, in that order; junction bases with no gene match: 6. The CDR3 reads CASSTGGVGSPLHF. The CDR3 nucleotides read TGTGCCAGCAGCACAGGGGGCGTGGGTTCACCCCTCCACTTT.

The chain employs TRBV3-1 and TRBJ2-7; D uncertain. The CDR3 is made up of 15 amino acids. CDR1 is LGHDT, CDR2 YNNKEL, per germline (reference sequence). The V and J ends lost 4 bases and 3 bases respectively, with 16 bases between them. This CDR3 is CASSRRTAENYEQYF. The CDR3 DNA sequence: TGTGCCAGCAGCCGGCGTACCGCCGAGAACTACGAGCAGTACTTC.

CDR3 sequence (DNA): TGTGCCAGCAGTCCACCCTGGGGCGGGGGACAGGGAGCCGCAGATACGCAGTATTTT. This codes for CASSPPWGGGQGAADTQYF. The chain employs TRBV25-1 and TRBJ2-3; 9 bases align to TRBD1. V was clipped by 5 bases and J by 4 bases; unmatched bases: 19. The CDR3 totals 19 residues. Germline-derived CDR1 and CDR2 are MGHDK and SYGVNS.

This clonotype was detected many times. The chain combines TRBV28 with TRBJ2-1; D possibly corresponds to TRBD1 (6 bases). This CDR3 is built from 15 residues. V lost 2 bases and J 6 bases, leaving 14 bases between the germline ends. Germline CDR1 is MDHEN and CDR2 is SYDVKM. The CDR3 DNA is TGTGCCAGCAGTTTAGGGGGAAAAGGGGGCAATGAGCAGTTCTTC. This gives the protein CASSLGGKGGNEQFF.

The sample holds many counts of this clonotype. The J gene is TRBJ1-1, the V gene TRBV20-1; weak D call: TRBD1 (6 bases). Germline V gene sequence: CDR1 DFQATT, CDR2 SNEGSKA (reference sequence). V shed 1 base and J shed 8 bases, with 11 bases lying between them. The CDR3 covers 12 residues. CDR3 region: CSARVPGHEAFF. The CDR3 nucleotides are TGCAGTGCTAGAGTCCCGGGACACGAAGCTTTCTTT.

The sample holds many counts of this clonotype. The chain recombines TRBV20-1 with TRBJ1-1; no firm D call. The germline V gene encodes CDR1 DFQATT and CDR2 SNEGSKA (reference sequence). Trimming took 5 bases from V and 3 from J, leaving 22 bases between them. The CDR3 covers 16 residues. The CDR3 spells CSALGVPREYHTEAFF. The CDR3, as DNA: TGCAGTGCTCTGGGAGTCCCGCGGGAATATCACACTGAAGCTTTCTTT.

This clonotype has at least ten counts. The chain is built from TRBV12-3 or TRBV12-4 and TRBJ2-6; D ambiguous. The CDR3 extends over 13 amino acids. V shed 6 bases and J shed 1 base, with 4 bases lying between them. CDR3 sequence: CASRPSGANVLTF. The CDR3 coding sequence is TGTGCCAGCAGACCGTCTGGGGCCAACGTCCTGACTTTC.

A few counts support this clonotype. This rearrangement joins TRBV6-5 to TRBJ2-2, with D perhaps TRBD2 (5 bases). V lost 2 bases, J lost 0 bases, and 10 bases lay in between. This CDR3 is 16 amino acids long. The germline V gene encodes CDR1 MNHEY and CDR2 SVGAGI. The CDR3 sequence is CASSYSGPANTGELFF. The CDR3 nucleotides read TGTGCCAGCAGTTACAGCGGACCAGCGAACACCGGGGAGCTGTTTTTT.

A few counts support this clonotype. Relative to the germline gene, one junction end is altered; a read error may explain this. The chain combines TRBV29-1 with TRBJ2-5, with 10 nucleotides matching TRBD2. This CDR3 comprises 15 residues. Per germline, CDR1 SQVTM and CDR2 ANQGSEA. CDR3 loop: CSVVPSGGAQDTQYF. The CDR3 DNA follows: TGCAGCGTTGTGCCCAGCGGGGGGGCCCAAGACACCCAGTACTTC.